This T cell receptor beta chain is drawn from a study of T cells in localized non-small cell lung cancer. Sequencing used immunoSEQ multiplex PCR; TCRdb keeps in-frame clones, though not all of them. The sample shows 130,000 or so clones, about 89% of them seen only once. The CDR3 covers 14 residues. Germline V gene lookup returns CDR1 SGDLS and CDR2 YYNGEE. The germline V and J ends were trimmed by 4 bases and 4 bases, with 12 bases remaining between them. The sequence came from a female donor older than 55 with stage I lung adenocarcinoma. V is TRBV9 and J is TRBJ1-3, with a weak D call TRBD1 (5 bases). Source: peripheral blood, taken before any cancer treatment. In DNA, the CDR3 is TGTGCCAGCAGCCCCCCTGGGGGAGGAAACACCATATATTTT. It translates to CASSPPGGGNTIYF.